Listed here is a single TCR beta chain. Its antigen is currently not known. Per-nucleotide qualities are absent, and no much larger clonotype sits a single base away. CD8 naive samples consisted of CD45RO-negative cells that were positively selected for CCR7, yielding a CD45RA+CCR7+ population without TemRA cells. The donors were healthy, HIV-negative adults with no recently reported acute infections or vaccinations. Only Caucasian adults living in Nashville, Tennessee, USA were represented among the donors. Blood was collected by leukapheresis, and PBMCs were isolated by Ficoll-Histopaque density gradient centrifugation and then cryopreserved in liquid nitrogen vapor phase. Analytical flow cytometry was used to check the purity and quantity of every magnetically sorted T cell population. Each sorted fraction had its genomic DNA isolated and then quantified by UV absorbance on a Nanodrop 2000c. V loses 1 base, J loses 0 bases, and the germline ends lie 6 bases apart. Measured from the cysteine to the phenylalanine, the CDR3 is 15 residues long. The DNA shown is the 45-base CDR3, in frame from base 1. Based on the germline V gene (reference sequence), the CDR1 and CDR2 sequences are SEHNR and FQNEAQ.

Using the deep immunoSEQ assay, multiplex PCR amplified TCR CDR3 regions from genomic DNA. For each cell subset, the extracted genomic DNA was distributed evenly across all wells of several immunoSEQ 96-well plates, and each plate served as one replicate. For sorted subsets, about 200 ng genomic DNA, equal to about 30,000 T cell genomes, was loaded into each replicate PCR. Purified libraries were quantified with a Qubit 3.0 fluorometer, sized on a Bioanalyzer 2100, and re-quantified with the KAPA Library Quantification kit. Every immunoSEQ 96-well plate was sequenced on a dedicated single-read 150-cycle Illumina NextSeq 550 flow cell. Per the authors' processing: Because only junctional sequences without quality scores were contained in the immunoSEQ output, filtering matching that applied to full-length reads could not be performed. Sequences were annotated with PyIR, a Python wrapper for IgBLAST v1.9, and V/J genes and CDR3 were assigned using IMGT germline references. Reads were filtered out if the reads had weak V/J assignments (E-value above 1e-6), no CDR3, stop codons, out-of-frame junctions, or ambiguous translated residues. V3J clonotypes were defined as sequences sharing an identical inferred V gene, J gene, and CDR3 amino acid sequence. The percentage overlap between two repertoires was calculated by dividing the number of shared unique clonotypes by the size of the smaller repertoire. Three approaches were used to assess repertoire richness: RTK rarefaction, the Chao1 estimator, and Recon v2.1 estimates of unobserved clonotypes. For all TCRbeta clonotypes obtained by the gDNA method from four donors, generation probabilities were computed with OLGA. As stored in TCRdb, this immuneACCESS dataset retains in-frame rearrangements with V and J assigned. A fraction of the clones does not appear; measured against another copy, unresolved V genes explain less than half of the discrepancy, and the remainder lacks a known reason. V, J and clone size reflect that table, while D and trimming were determined from the DNA. The sample profile shows roughly 2,000,000 clones; over 85% of them were found once. The ten largest account for less than 2% of the sample.

This entry comes from a study of shared clonotypes between healthy human individuals (TCRdb year 2020). With respect to the entire study: A few men and two women, aged 18 to 49 years, made up the cohort. The study deeply sequenced blood TCR repertoires of several healthy adults to estimate repertoire size and the extent of clonotype sharing between individuals. Different laboratories and diverse techniques were used to prepare libraries and sequence TCR repertoires, to increase sequencing depth and limit assay-specific biases. Between about 0.94 and 8.9 billion PBMCs per donor were obtained by leukapheresis. For each donor, three plates each were used for CD4 naive and CD4 memory, two plates were used for CD8 naive, and one plate was used for CD8 memory. The investigation overall reported the following: Naive subsets generally had larger estimated clonotype richness than memory subsets did. Only blood was sampled, and tissue TCR repertoires likely differ from those in blood. Pairwise subsampling led to the expectation that sequencing depth would affect the degree of clonotype sharing among donors. Across a few donors, around 5% of naive CD4, approximately 3.5% of naive CD8, under 2.5% of memory CD4, and approximately 0.4% of memory CD8 clonotypes were shared. Compared with non-shared clonotypes, clonotypes shared by all four sorted-subset donors had higher generation probabilities. Incomplete sequencing was indicated by rarefaction of sorted-subset datasets, despite the large sequencing depth. Because the study included only a small number of donors, the genetic and exposure-history diversity represented was limited.

In this chain, TRBV7-9 is recombined with TRBJ2-2; TRBD1 is a weak D gene call, 5 bases matching. This receptor was identified in a man between 18 and 35 years old in good health. Some clones in this sample may be carry-over from other donors' samples. The material sequenced was naive CD8+ T cells from PBMCs. Reading the label with the study, this specimen's cell subset or site is: CD45RA+CCR7+. The nucleotide sequence is TGTGCCAGCAGCTTAGACAGGACGAACACCGGGGAGCTGTTTTTT. It translates to CASSLDRTNTGELFF.